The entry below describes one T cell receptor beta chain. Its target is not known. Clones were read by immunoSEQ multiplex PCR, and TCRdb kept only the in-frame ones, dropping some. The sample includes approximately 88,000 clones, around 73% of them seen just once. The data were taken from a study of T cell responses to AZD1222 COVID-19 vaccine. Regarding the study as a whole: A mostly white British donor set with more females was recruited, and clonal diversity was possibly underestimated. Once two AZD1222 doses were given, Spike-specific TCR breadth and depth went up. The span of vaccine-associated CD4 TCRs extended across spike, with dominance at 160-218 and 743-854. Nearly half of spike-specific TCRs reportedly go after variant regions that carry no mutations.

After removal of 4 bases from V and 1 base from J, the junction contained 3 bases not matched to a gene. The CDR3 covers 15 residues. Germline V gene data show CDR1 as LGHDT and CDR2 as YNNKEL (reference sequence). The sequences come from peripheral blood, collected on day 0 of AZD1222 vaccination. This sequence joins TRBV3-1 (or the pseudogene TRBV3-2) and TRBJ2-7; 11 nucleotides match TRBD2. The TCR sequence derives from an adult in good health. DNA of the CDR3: TGTGCCAGCAGCCTGGGACTAGCGGCGTCCTACGAGCAGTACTTC. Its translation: CASSLGLAASYEQYF.